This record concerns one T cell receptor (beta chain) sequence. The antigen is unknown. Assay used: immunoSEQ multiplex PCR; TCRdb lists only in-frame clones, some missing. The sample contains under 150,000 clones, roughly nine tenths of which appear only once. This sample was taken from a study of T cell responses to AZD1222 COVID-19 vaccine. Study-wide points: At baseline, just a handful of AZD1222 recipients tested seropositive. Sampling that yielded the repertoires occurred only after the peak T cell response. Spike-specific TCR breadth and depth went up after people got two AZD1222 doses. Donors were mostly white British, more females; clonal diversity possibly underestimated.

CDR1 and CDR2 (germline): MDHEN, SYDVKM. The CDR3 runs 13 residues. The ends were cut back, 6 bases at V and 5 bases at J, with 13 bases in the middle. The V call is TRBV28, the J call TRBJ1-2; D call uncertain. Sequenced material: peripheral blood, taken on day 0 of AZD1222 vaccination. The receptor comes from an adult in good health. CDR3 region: CASRTKVGYGYTF. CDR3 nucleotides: TGTGCCAGCAGAACAAAGGTCGGGTATGGCTACACCTTC.